Listed here is a single T cell receptor (beta chain). Its antigen is unidentified. RNA transcripts served as the template for amplifying TCR beta CDR3 regions. TCR CDR3 underwent first-round RT-PCR with the HTBI primer set. MiXCR, run by TCRdb on the multiplex PCR reads, gives a single entry per CDR3 protein. The table includes some 420,000 distinct CDR3 sequences, about an eighth detected once. V was shortened by 3 bases and J by 2 bases, with 8 bases between the two germline ends. The CDR3 loop spans 14 amino acids. Germline lookup yields CDR1 KGHSH and CDR2 LQKENI. These data originate in a study of T cells in Graves' hyperthyroidism and ophthalmopathy. Findings and caveats of the study: Ophthalmopathy was distinguished from stable hyperthyroidism by 13 V-J signatures.

The receptor was derived from a woman younger than 30 with Graves' hyperthyroidism. The chain couples TRBV18 to TRBJ1-5, with D uncertain. Input material: blood. The CDR3 reads CASSPQRGNQPQHF. The CDR3 DNA is TGTGCCAGCTCACCTCAGAGAGGCAATCAGCCCCAGCATTTT. Based on the CDR3 plus reference TRBV18 and TRBJ1-5, the full variable domain is NAGVMQNPRHLVRRRGQEARLRCSPMKGHSHVYWYRQLPEEGLKFMVYLQKENIIDESGMPKERFSAEFPKEGPSILRIQQVVRGDSAAYFCASSPQRGNQPQHFGDGTRLSIL.